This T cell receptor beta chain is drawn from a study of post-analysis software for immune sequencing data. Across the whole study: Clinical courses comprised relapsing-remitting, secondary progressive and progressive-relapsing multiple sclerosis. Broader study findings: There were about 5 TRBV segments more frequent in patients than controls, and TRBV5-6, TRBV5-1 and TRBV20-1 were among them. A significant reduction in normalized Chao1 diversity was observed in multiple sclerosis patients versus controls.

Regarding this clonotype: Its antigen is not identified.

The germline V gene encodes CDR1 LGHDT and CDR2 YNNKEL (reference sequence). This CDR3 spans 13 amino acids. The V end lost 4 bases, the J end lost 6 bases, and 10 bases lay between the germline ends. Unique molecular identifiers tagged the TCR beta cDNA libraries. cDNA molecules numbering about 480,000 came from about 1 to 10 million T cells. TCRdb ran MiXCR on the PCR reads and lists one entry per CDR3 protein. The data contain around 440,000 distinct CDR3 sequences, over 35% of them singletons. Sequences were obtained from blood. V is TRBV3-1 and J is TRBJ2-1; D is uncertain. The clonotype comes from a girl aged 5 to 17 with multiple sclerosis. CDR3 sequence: CASSPSLGNEQFF. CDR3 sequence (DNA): TGTGCCAGCAGCCCCTCTCTGGGCAATGAGCAGTTCTTC.